The rows below give T cell receptor beta chains drawn from one sample of a study of shared clonotypes between healthy human individuals. Here immunoSEQ multiplex PCR was the method, and the copy in TCRdb shows in-frame clones only, minus some. The table shows 950,000 to 1,100,000 clones, with under 80% occurring only once. What was sequenced was memory CD4+ T cells sorted from blood. The origin of the receptors is a man in his late teens or twenties in good health. CDR3s include the opening cysteine and the closing phenylalanine or tryptophan.

>TRBV19|TRBJ1-5
CATSEGGGVQPQHF
>TRBV7-2|TRBJ2-7
CASSFDNLEQYF
>TRBV1|TRBJ2-1
CTSSQVLAGGRDEQFF
>TRBV28|TRBJ1-2
CASRSPPGAKGYTF
>TRBV7-2|TRBJ1-2
CASSPHKAGYTF
>TRBV5-1|TRBJ2-3
CASSLGSGPPTDTQYF
>TRBV19|TRBJ2-7
CASSIYRNSYEQYF
>TRBV6-5|TRBJ2-7
CASSIQQGYEQYF
>TRBV19|TRBJ1-2
CASSMDFQGADYGYTF
>TRBV6-4|TRBJ2-3
CASTPSCLGGDTQYF